This entry concerns a single T cell receptor beta chain. There is no known antigen for this receptor. No much larger clone is present one base from it, and per-base qualities are unavailable. Using the deep immunoSEQ assay, TCR CDR3 regions were amplified from genomic DNA by multiplex PCR. Extracted genomic DNA from each cell subset was distributed evenly across all wells of several immunoSEQ 96-well plates, and each plate was treated as a replicate. Each replicate PCR for sorted subsets received about 0.2 ug genomic DNA, equal to about 30,000 T cell genomes. Purified libraries were measured with a Qubit 3.0 fluorometer, size-checked on a Bioanalyzer 2100, and measured again with the KAPA Library Quantification kit. Every immunoSEQ 96-well plate was sequenced on a dedicated single-read 150-cycle Illumina NextSeq 550 flow cell. The published analysis was carried out like this. The immunoSEQ output contained only junctional sequences without quality scores, so filtering could not match that applied to full-length reads. To assign V/J genes and CDR3, sequences were annotated against IMGT germline references using PyIR, a Python wrapper for IgBLAST v1.9. Reads were removed for weak V/J assignments (E-value above 1e-6), missing CDR3, stop codons, out-of-frame junctions, or ambiguous translated residues. V3J clonotypes were defined as sequences sharing an identical inferred V gene, J gene, and CDR3 amino acid sequence. The percentage overlap between two repertoires was calculated by dividing the number of shared unique clonotypes by the size of the smaller repertoire. RTK rarefaction, the Chao1 estimator, and Recon v2.1 estimates of unobserved clonotypes were used to assess repertoire richness. OLGA was used to compute generation probabilities for all TCRbeta clonotypes that the gDNA method yielded from a handful of donors. TCRdb took over this immuneACCESS table, retaining in-frame rearrangements with V and J assigned. Such tables are incomplete; in checked studies, under half of the missing clones stem from an unresolved V gene, and the remainder is unexplained. D and trimming come from the DNA, and the V and J calls and clone size come from that table. The sample table lists around 1.4 million clones, approximately 98.5% of them with a count of one. The ten biggest clones cover approximately 0.38% of the sample.

The sample belongs to a study of shared clonotypes between healthy human individuals (dated by TCRdb to 2020 to 2022). With respect to the entire study: A few men and a couple of women, aged 18 to 49 years, made up the cohort. Libraries were prepared and TCR repertoires were sequenced by different laboratories using diverse techniques, in order to increase sequencing depth and limit assay-specific biases. For each donor, three plates each were used for CD4 naive and CD4 memory, two plates were used for CD8 naive, and one plate was used for CD8 memory. Between about 0.8 and 9 billion PBMCs per donor were obtained by leukapheresis. To estimate repertoire size and how much clonotypes are shared between individuals, the study performed deep sequencing of blood TCR repertoires from five healthy adults.

The CDR3 holds 11 amino acids from the cysteine to the phenylalanine. The sequence is cut down to CDR3 DNA, 33 bases in frame from base 1. Per the germline V gene, MNHNS is the CDR1 and SASEGT is the CDR2. V loses 5 bases of germline sequence and J loses 7 bases, and the interval between the two ends is 9 bases. Healthy HIV-negative adults with no recently reported acute infections or vaccinations were included as donors. Only Caucasian adults living in Nashville, Tennessee, USA were represented among the donors. CD4+ T cells were enriched by magnetic negative selection, after which naive cells were positively selected on CD45RA and the negative fraction was taken as the memory subset. Blood was collected by leukapheresis, and PBMCs were isolated by Ficoll-Histopaque density gradient centrifugation and then cryopreserved in liquid nitrogen vapor phase. Purity and quantity of every magnetically sorted T cell population were checked by analytical flow cytometry. Each sorted fraction had its genomic DNA isolated and then quantified by UV absorbance on a Nanodrop 2000c.

The full study reports these points: Estimated clonotype richness was generally larger for naive than for memory subsets. Even with the large sequencing depth, rarefaction of the sorted-subset datasets indicated that sequencing was incomplete. Sampling was restricted to blood, and TCR repertoires in tissues likely differ from the TCR repertoires found in blood. The small number of donors limited the genetic and exposure-history diversity represented. Higher generation probabilities were observed for clonotypes shared by all four sorted-subset donors than for non-shared clonotypes. When a handful of donors were compared, the shared fraction of clonotypes was about 5% for naive CD4, around 4% for naive CD8, 2.3% for memory CD4, and around 0.37% for memory CD8. Based on pairwise subsampling, the degree of clonotype sharing among donors was expected to be affected by sequencing depth.

Sequences were obtained from naive CD4+ T cells sorted from blood. The cell subset or site label for this specimen denotes: CD45RA+ positively selected. This chain is built from TRBV6-1 and TRBJ2-7, with the D gene too uncertain to name. The receptor's source is a man between 25 and 39 years old in good health. For the CDR3, the sequence is CASSSSREQYF. The sequence in DNA is TGTGCCAGCAGTTCTTCTAGAGAGCAGTACTTC.